The clone carrying this T cell receptor beta chain has ten or more counts. No antigen is known for it. Every one of the donors was a healthy Caucasian. This record comes from a study of identical twins. Findings and limits, study-wide: Within cord blood, abundant beta clonotypes carried fewer insertions, but memory repertoires showed no such trend. An excess of low generation probability was shown by twin-shared out-of-frame alpha sequences.

A universal primer site came from template switching; cDNA carried unique molecular identifiers. TCRdb passed the 5' RACE reads through MiXCR, listing each CDR3 protein once. The sample has 200,000 to 250,000 distinct CDR3 sequences; 7.5% are singletons. The ends lost 3 bases at V and 0 bases at J; junction bases unmatched: 1. The CDR3 sequence is 15 residues long. These data were also filed under a second study, of yellow fever vaccine responses in identical twins.

The sample comprised memory (CD45RO+) T cells sorted from blood. V is TRBV12-3 or TRBV12-4 and J is TRBJ2-2; 7 bases agree with TRBD2. The TCR comes from a woman under 30 in good health. The CDR3 is CASSFLAANTGELFF. CDR3 DNA: TGTGCCAGCAGTTTTCTAGCGGCGAACACCGGGGAGCTGTTTTTT.